The sequence of this T cell receptor beta chain was determined in a study of control samples from healthy donors and cancer patients. The germline gives CDR1 KGHSH, CDR2 LQKENI. Trimming left V 2 bases short and J 1 base short, with 8 bases between. This CDR3 region has 14 residues. Assay used: immunoSEQ multiplex PCR; TCRdb lists only in-frame clones, some missing. The sample has about 140,000 clones, roughly 94% seen once. The receptor was isolated from a man between 40 and 49 years old in good health. Sequencing was done on a sample of blood. The chain combines TRBV18 with TRBJ1-1; D is undetermined. CDR3: CASSPSAENTEAFF. CDR3 nucleotide sequence: TGTGCCAGCTCACCATCGGCAGAGAACACTGAAGCTTTCTTT. Complete variable domain (other parts from reference TRBV18 and TRBJ1-1): NAGVMQNPRHLVRRRGQEARLRCSPMKGHSHVYWYRQLPEEGLKFMVYLQKENIIDESGMPKERFSAEFPKEGPSILRIQQVVRGDSAAYFCASSPSAENTEAFFGQGTRLTVV.